This TCR beta chain was sequenced during a study of blood T cell repertoires in COVID-19. Background on the study: The United States, Italy and Spain provided the acute and convalescent COVID-19 samples. In each case, the material was cDNA or gDNA derived from T cells, B-cell-depleted T cells, or PBMCs.

Source study methods: Nucleated cell counts were estimated from reference gene primer amplification. Data came from immunoSEQ multiplex PCR; TCRdb stores just in-frame clones and leaves some out. V, J and clone size derive from that table, while D and trimming were established from the DNA sequence. The sample includes 80,000 to 95,000 clones, roughly nine tenths of them seen just once. This CDR3 has 14 residues. CDR1 LNHDA and CDR2 SQIVND come from the germline V gene (reference sequence). The V end was cut by 0 bases, the J end by 10 bases, with 13 bases between. This chain connects TRBV19 to TRBJ2-1; D remains ambiguous. The sequence derives from a human donor with active COVID-19. The donor label of this sample is uncertain. Sample: peripheral blood. The CDR3 region has the DNA TGTGCCAGTAGTATAGATTTGTTGGTACGGGAGCAGTTCTTC. Its translation is CASSIDLLVREQFF. Together with reference TRBV19 and TRBJ2-1, the CDR3 gives the full variable domain: DGGITQSPKYLFRKEGQNVTLSCEQNLNHDAMYWYRQDPGQGLRLIYYSQIVNDFQKGDIAEGYSVSREKKESFPLTVTSAQKNPTAFYLCASSIDLLVREQFFGPGTRLTVL.